These 30 T cell receptor beta chains were all obtained from the same sample, sequenced in a study of cytomegalovirus exposure and HLA in healthy donors. A multiplex PCR was run with 60 Vbeta primers and 13 Jbeta primers. Profiled with immunoSEQ multiplex PCR; TCRdb holds only in-frame clones, not every one. The top ten hold approximately 8.5% of the sample, which has 150,000 to 200,000 clones, 75% to 90% seen once. The specimen sequenced was PBMCs. These receptors were obtained from a man younger than 30 in good health and CMV-seropositive.

This clone came up once. The genes are TRBV19 and TRBJ2-1, with 8 bases matching TRBD2. Germline trimming cut 3 bases from V and 2 bases from J; bases unmatched to any gene: 3. From germline, CDR1 is LNHDA and CDR2 SQIVND (reference sequence). The CDR3 extends over 15 amino acids. In nucleotides, the CDR3 is TGTGCCAGTAGTATCCTACTAGCGGCCTACAATGAGCAGTTCTTC. It encodes CASSILLAAYNEQFF.

V is TRBV6-4 and J is TRBJ2-1; 9 bases fit TRBD1. Germline CDR1 and CDR2: MRHNA and SNTAGT. The CDR3 contains 15 residues. V lost 6 bases to trimming and J lost 0 bases; unmatched junction nucleotides: 3. The CDR3 DNA reads TGTGCCAGCAGCCCGACAGGGGGCTCCTACAATGAGCAGTTCTTC. Translation gives CASSPTGGSYNEQFF.

This clone was counted only a few times. The J gene is TRBJ1-4, the V gene TRBV7-9, with D hard to call. The germline V gene has CDR1 SEHNR and CDR2 FQNEAQ (reference sequence). The V gene lost 5 bases and the J gene lost 8 bases, with 9 bases spanning the gap. The CDR3 contains 12 residues. The CDR3 bases are TGTGCCAGCAGCATTGGAGGGGAAAAACTGTTTTTT. Residues: CASSIGGEKLFF.

The chain couples TRBV19 to TRBJ1-4; D gene uncertain. The V end lost 3 bases, the J end lost 2 bases, and 7 bases lay between the germline ends. The CDR3 contains 14 residues. CDR1 and CDR2 from the germline V gene are LNHDA and SQIVND (reference sequence). Written as DNA, the CDR3 is TGTGCCAGTAGTATTTACGGGACTAATGAAAAACTGTTTTTT. It yields the protein CASSIYGTNEKLFF.

The chain couples TRBV7-8 to TRBJ2-1; 7 nucleotides agree with TRBD2. This CDR3 has 16 residues. Trimming cost V 5 bases and J 2 bases; bases outside gene matches: 9. The germline V gene has CDR1 SGHVS and CDR2 FQNEAQ. CDR3 in DNA: TGTGCCAGCAGCCCCCTGGGACTACCTACCTACAATGAGCAGTTCTTC. Translated: CASSPLGLPTYNEQFF.

This chain joins TRBV5-1 and TRBJ2-2; D is perhaps TRBD1 (6 bases). Germline CDR1 is SGHRS and CDR2 is YFSETQ. Deletions cut 4 bases from V and 7 bases from J, with 14 bases between. The CDR3 length is 14 residues. CDR3 nucleotide sequence: TGCGCCAGCAGCCCGGGACAAATAGTCGGGGAGCTGTTTTTT. Its translation: CASSPGQIVGELFF.

This clone has only a few counts. The chain uses TRBV27 and TRBJ1-2, with TRBD1 as a possible D gene (5 bases). The CDR3 is 13 residues long. With 4 bases removed from V and 3 bases from J, the gap between germline ends came to 9 bases. Per the germline V gene, CDR1 is MNHEY and CDR2 is SMNVEV (reference sequence). CDR3 residues: CASSSSGDYGYTF. In DNA form, the CDR3 reads TGTGCCAGCAGTTCCTCGGGGGACTATGGCTACACCTTC.

This clone occurred a few times. The V call is TRBV7-2, the J call TRBJ1-5; no firm D call. V was pared by 4 bases and J by 7 bases, with 8 bases between. The V gene's germline CDR1 is SGHTA and CDR2 FQGNSA. This CDR3 has 12 residues. This chain's CDR3 is CASSSGRQPQHF. The CDR3 coding sequence is TGTGCCAGCAGCTCCGGTCGCCAGCCCCAGCATTTT.

This chain links TRBV5-4 with TRBJ2-3, with 11 bases fitting TRBD2. The germline V gene encodes CDR1 SGHNT and CDR2 YYREEE (reference sequence). This CDR3 comprises 17 residues. V was clipped by 4 bases and J by 4 bases; unmatched bases: 11. In DNA, the CDR3 is TGTGCCAGCAGCCGTGGGGCTAGCGGGGGGCCCGCAGATACGCAGTATTTT. Protein: CASSRGASGGPADTQYF. The variable domain in full, with the rest retrieved from reference TRBV5-4 and TRBJ2-3, is ETGVTQSPTHLIKTRGQQVTLRCSSQSGHNTVSWYQQALGQGPQFIFQYYREEENGRGNFPPRFSGLQFPNYSSELNVNALELDDSALYLCASSRGASGGPADTQYFGPGTRLTVL.

This chain joins TRBV19 and TRBJ2-5; TRBD2 aligns across 8 bases. CDR3 length: 18 residues. Germline trimming cut 3 bases from V and 1 base from J; bases unmatched to any gene: 13. Germline lookup yields CDR1 LNHDA and CDR2 SQIVND (reference sequence). Here the CDR3 reads CASSMRPPGGGRQETQYF. The CDR3 DNA follows: TGTGCCAGTAGTATGAGACCCCCGGGGGGGGGACGCCAAGAGACCCAGTACTTC.

This chain connects TRBV19 to TRBJ2-2; D unresolved. CDR3 length: 12 amino acids. V was trimmed by 3 bases and J by 6 bases, leaving 5 bases between them. Germline V gives CDR1 LNHDA, CDR2 SQIVND (reference sequence). The chain's CDR3 is CASSIRAGELFF. The CDR3 region has the DNA TGTGCCAGTAGTATTCGGGCCGGGGAGCTGTTTTTT.

The chain carries TRBV7-9 and TRBJ2-3, with TRBD1 identical over 7 bases. The CDR3 covers 14 residues. Germline loops: CDR1 SEHNR, CDR2 FQNEAQ (reference sequence). The junction had 4 bases not matched to a gene; V was cut back by 1 base and J by 6 bases. CDR3 in amino acids: CASSLVQGPDTQYF. As DNA, the CDR3 is TGTGCCAGCAGCTTAGTACAGGGGCCGGATACGCAGTATTTT.

This sequence joins TRBV6-5 and TRBJ2-3; D perhaps matches TRBD2 (6 bases). Trimming took 3 bases from V and 2 from J, leaving 12 bases between them. The germline gives CDR1 MNHEY, CDR2 SVGAGI. The CDR3 is 15 residues long. The CDR3 DNA follows: TGTGCCAGCAGTTATGGGGGGACCGTCACAGATACGCAGTATTTT. This codes for CASSYGGTVTDTQYF.

The rearrangement links TRBV2 to TRBJ2-7, with D maybe TRBD1 (6 bases). The CDR3 has 13 residues. The V end lost 6 bases, the J end lost 1 base, and 10 bases lay between the germline ends. CDR1 SNHLY and CDR2 FYNNEI come from the germline V gene. CDR3 coding DNA: TGTGCCAGCAGGAGGGACACATCCTACGAGCAGTACTTC. Translated, it gives CASRRDTSYEQYF.

The chain carries TRBV15 and TRBJ2-7; TRBD2 aligns across 7 bases. Germline V lookup: CDR1 LNHNV, CDR2 YYDKDF (reference sequence). The CDR3 sequence is 15 residues long. J was trimmed by 2 bases and V by 1 base; bases with no gene match: 5. This CDR3 reads CATSRVAGDPYEQYF. DNA for the CDR3: TGTGCCACCAGCAGAGTGGCGGGGGACCCCTACGAGCAGTACTTC.

The chain joins TRBV5-1 to TRBJ2-3, with a possible D match to TRBD1 (5 bases). Germline V gene sequence: CDR1 SGHRS, CDR2 YFSETQ. Trimming left V 0 bases short and J 0 bases short, with 8 bases between. This CDR3 comprises 15 residues. The CDR3 region is CASSLAPGSTDTQYF. The CDR3 coding sequence is TGCGCCAGCAGCTTGGCGCCAGGGAGCACAGATACGCAGTATTTT.

A few counts support this clone. The chain uses TRBV18 and TRBJ2-7, with a weak D call TRBD1 (6 bases). This CDR3 is built from 15 residues. Germline CDR1 is KGHSH and CDR2 is LQKENI. Trimming cost V 3 bases and J 0 bases, with 12 bases left between them. DNA for the CDR3: TGTGCCAGCTCACCGTTGCAGGGGAGCTCCTACGAGCAGTACTTC. Translation gives CASSPLQGSSYEQYF.

The chain employs TRBV5-1 and TRBJ2-5; D might be TRBD2 (5 bases). Germline CDR1 reads SGHRS; CDR2 reads YFSETQ. The CDR3 runs to 15 residues. Trimming took 0 bases from V and 6 from J, leaving 15 bases between them. The CDR3 region is CASSLVSGSSQTQYF. The CDR3 DNA follows: TGCGCCAGCAGCTTGGTGAGTGGGTCTAGCCAGACCCAGTACTTC.

The V gene is TRBV10-2, the J gene TRBJ2-3; perhaps TRBD1 as D (7 bases). This CDR3 region has 14 residues. The V end lost 4 bases, the J end lost 7 bases, and 15 bases lay between the germline ends. Germline V CDR1 and CDR2: WSHSY, SAAADI. This CDR3 reads CASSAAGGRHTQYF. The CDR3 DNA is TGCGCCAGCAGTGCGGCAGGGGGGCGGCATACGCAGTATTTT.

This sequence joins TRBV19 and TRBJ1-3, with a weak D call TRBD1 (5 bases). This CDR3 is built from 14 residues. Germline CDR1 LNHDA, CDR2 SQIVND (reference sequence). Trimming took 7 bases from V and 4 from J, leaving 14 bases between them. This CDR3 reads CASTGPQVGNTIYF. The CDR3 DNA follows: TGTGCCAGTACTGGACCACAGGTCGGAAACACCATATATTTT.

The DNA of the CDR3 is TGTGCCAGCAGCTTCGGGACACTTTACGAGCAGTACTTC. Translated, it gives CASSFGTLYEQYF. The chain uses TRBV5-4 and TRBJ2-7; weak D call: TRBD1 (6 bases). The germline CDR1 and CDR2 sequences are SGHNT and YYREEE (reference sequence). This CDR3 is 13 amino acids long. V lost 2 bases to trimming and J lost 4 bases, with 10 bases between them. The full variable domain, rest sourced from reference TRBV5-4 and TRBJ2-7, is ETGVTQSPTHLIKTRGQQVTLRCSSQSGHNTVSWYQQALGQGPQFIFQYYREEENGRGNFPPRFSGLQFPNYSSELNVNALELDDSALYLCASSFGTLYEQYFGPGTRLTVT.

V gene TRBV5-1 combines with J gene TRBJ2-7, with 7 bases identical to TRBD2. Germline trimming cut 4 bases from V and 2 bases from J; bases unmatched to any gene: 3. Germline lookup yields CDR1 SGHRS and CDR2 YFSETQ. The CDR3 totals 13 residues. The CDR3, as DNA: TGCGCCAGCAGCGGGGGGGTGACCTACGAGCAGTACTTC. Amino acids: CASSGGVTYEQYF.

As concerns this clone: The same CDR3 also results from other DNA sequences found in this sample. V and J are TRBV19 and TRBJ1-5; TRBD1 matches at 8 bases. Germline V lookup: CDR1 LNHDA, CDR2 SQIVND (reference sequence). With V trimmed by 5 bases and J by 6 bases, 6 bases remained unmatched. The CDR3 is made up of 14 amino acids. The CDR3 nucleotides read TGTGCCAGTAGTCTCGACAGGGGCGGTCAGCCCCAGCATTTT. This encodes CASSLDRGGQPQHF.

This chain connects TRBV2 to TRBJ1-2, with 8 bases lining up with TRBD1. CDR1 and CDR2 (germline): SNHLY, FYNNEI. CDR3 length: 15 amino acids. Trimming at V came to 3 bases and at J to 0 bases, leaving 3 bases not matched to a gene. CDR3 sequence: CASSERQGSNYGYTF. CDR3 in DNA: TGTGCCAGCAGTGAGAGACAGGGGTCTAACTATGGCTACACCTTC.

V is TRBV9 and J is TRBJ1-1; no clear D gene. V was shortened by 3 bases and J by 6 bases, with 9 bases between the two germline ends. The CDR3 has 12 residues. Looked up from germline, CDR1 is SGDLS and CDR2 is YYNGEE. The DNA of the CDR3 is TGTGCCAGCAGCGGCGGCGTGCCTGAAGCTTTCTTT. Its translation: CASSGGVPEAFF.

This clone was seen just once. The rearrangement links TRBV25-1 to TRBJ1-2; tentatively, D is TRBD1 (5 bases). The CDR3 length is 14 residues. V shed 6 bases and J shed 3 bases, with 14 bases lying between them. Germline V gives CDR1 MGHDK, CDR2 SYGVNS. The CDR3 region is CASRNDGGDYGYTF. For the CDR3, the DNA is TGTGCCAGCAGGAACGATGGGGGGGACTATGGCTACACCTTC.

The chain recombines TRBV5-6 with TRBJ2-5; 11 nucleotides line up with TRBD2. Germline-derived CDR1 and CDR2 are SGHDT and YYEEEE. With 4 bases clipped from V and 7 bases from J, the junction kept 9 bases outside the gene matches. The CDR3 spans 15 residues. CDR3: CASSNSGGGRGTQYF. CDR3 sequence (DNA): TGTGCCAGCAGCAATAGCGGGGGGGGCCGCGGGACCCAGTACTTC.

V and J are TRBV25-1 and TRBJ2-7, with a tentative D call TRBD1 (5 bases). Germline V gene sequence: CDR1 MGHDK, CDR2 SYGVNS. V was clipped by 7 bases and J by 5 bases, with 12 bases between them. CDR3 length equals 12 residues. The CDR3 DNA is TGTGCCAGCATTGGTGGGGCCCACGAGCAGTACTTC. This encodes CASIGGAHEQYF.

This chain joins TRBV4-1 and TRBJ1-2, with D perhaps TRBD1 (6 bases). This CDR3 comprises 16 residues. V was pared by 0 bases and J by 11 bases, with 22 bases between. CDR1 MGHRA and CDR2 YSYEKL come from the germline V gene. The CDR3 here is CASSQDTGPKETGYTF. The DNA for the CDR3 is TGCGCCAGCAGCCAAGATACGGGCCCTAAGGAGACAGGTTACACCTTC.

This chain links TRBV21-1 with TRBJ2-7; the D call in the table, TRBD1, was not verified against the DNA. TRBV21-1 is designated a pseudogene. This CDR3 comprises 18 residues. CDR3 coding DNA: TGTGCCAGCACCTACTCAAGGGACAGGACTGAGTTTGGCGACGAGCAGTACTTC. Translated: CASTYSRDRTEFGDEQYF.